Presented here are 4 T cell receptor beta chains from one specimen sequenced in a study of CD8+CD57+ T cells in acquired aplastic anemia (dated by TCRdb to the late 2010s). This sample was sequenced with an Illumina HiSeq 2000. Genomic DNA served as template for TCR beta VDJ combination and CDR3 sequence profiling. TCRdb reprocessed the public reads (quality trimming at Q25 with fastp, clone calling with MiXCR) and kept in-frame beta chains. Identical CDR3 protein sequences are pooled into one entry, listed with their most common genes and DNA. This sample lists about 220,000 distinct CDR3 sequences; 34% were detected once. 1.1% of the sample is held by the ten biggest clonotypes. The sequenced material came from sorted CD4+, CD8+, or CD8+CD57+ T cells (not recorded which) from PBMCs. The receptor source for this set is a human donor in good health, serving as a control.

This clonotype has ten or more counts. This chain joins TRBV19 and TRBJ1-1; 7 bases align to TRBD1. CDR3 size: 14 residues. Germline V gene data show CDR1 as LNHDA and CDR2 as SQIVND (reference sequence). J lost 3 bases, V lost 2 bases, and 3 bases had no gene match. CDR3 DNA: TGTGCCAGTAGTATAATCCAGGGGGACACTGAAGCTTTCTTT. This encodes CASSIIQGDTEAFF.

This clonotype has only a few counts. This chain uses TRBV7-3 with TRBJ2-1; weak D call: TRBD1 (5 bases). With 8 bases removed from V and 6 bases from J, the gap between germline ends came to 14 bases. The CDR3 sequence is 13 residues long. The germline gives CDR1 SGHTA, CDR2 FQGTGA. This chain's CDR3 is CASSPQGRNEQFF. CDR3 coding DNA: TGTGCCAGCTCACCGCAGGGCCGCAATGAGCAGTTCTTC.

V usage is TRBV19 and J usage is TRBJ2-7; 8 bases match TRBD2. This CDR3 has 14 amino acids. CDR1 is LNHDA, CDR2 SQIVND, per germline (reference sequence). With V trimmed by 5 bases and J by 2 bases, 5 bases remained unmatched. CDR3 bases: TGTGCCAGTAGTGCCAGCGGGGGCACCTACGAGCAGTACTTC. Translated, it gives CASSASGGTYEQYF.

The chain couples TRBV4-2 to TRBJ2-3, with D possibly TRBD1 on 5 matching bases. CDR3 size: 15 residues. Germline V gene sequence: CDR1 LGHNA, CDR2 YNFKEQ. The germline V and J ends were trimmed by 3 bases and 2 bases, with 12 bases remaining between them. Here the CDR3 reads CASSHRQFYTDTQYF. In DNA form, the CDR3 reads TGTGCCAGCAGCCATAGACAGTTTTACACAGATACGCAGTATTTT.